These T cell receptor beta chains were read from a single sample in a study of immune evolution from preneoplasia to lung adenocarcinoma. Assay: immunoSEQ multiplex PCR; the TCRdb copy retains only in-frame clones and omits some. The sample includes more than 13,000 clones, more than 80% of them seen just once. The source material was FFPE minimally invasive lung adenocarcinoma tissue. These TCRs come from a person aged 70 to 85 with lung adenocarcinoma. The CDR3 runs from the conserved cysteine through the conserved F or W. The order of the fields is J gene, clone size, D gene, V gene, CDR3 protein, CDR3 DNA. A D gene is named only where the DNA matches it firmly. Clone size, where shown, is once, few, many, or a class for clones that have expanded.

>TRBJ2-2|few|TRBD1|TRBV4-2
CASSLGTGDTGELFF
TGTGCCAGCAGCCTAGGGACAGGGGACACCGGGGAGCTGTTTTTT
>TRBJ1-1|-|-|TRBV9
CASSVPDSGSTEAFF
TGTGCCAGCAGCGTCCCTGACTCAGGGTCCACTGAAGCTTTCTTT
>TRBJ2-1|-|-|TRBV12-2
CASRPRRWSSYNEQFF
TGTGCAAGTCGCCCTCGGAGGTGGAGCTCCTACAATGAGCAGTTCTTC
>TRBJ1-4|-|TRBD1|TRBV28
CASSLVLTGVVGKLFF
TGTGCCAGCAGTTTAGTCCTAACAGGGGTAGTTGGAAAACTGTTTTTT
>TRBJ2-5|-|-|TRBV2
CASSEGRKKTQYF
TGTGCCAGCAGTGAAGGGCGGAAAAAGACCCAGTACTTC
>TRBJ2-7|-|TRBD1|TRBV30
CAWTRQGASYEQYF
TGTGCCTGGACCAGACAGGGGGCATCATACGAGCAGTACTTC
>TRBJ2-3|-|TRBD1|TRBV4-1
CASSQDGPGQGTDTQYF
TGCGCCAGCAGCCAAGATGGGCCGGGACAGGGCACAGATACGCAGTATTTT
>TRBJ1-1|-|-|TRBV6-5
CASSFAGRGTEAFF
TGTGCCAGCAGTTTTGCAGGGAGGGGCACTGAAGCTTTCTTT
>TRBJ2-7|-|-|TRBV30
CAWSVSQVTHEQYF
TGTGCCTGGAGTGTCAGTCAAGTTACCCACGAGCAGTACTTC
>TRBJ1-2|-|-|TRBV11-2
CASSLDRLGYGYTF
TGTGCCAGCAGCTTAGATCGACTAGGATATGGCTACACCTTC
>TRBJ2-7|-|TRBD1|TRBV19
CASSIYRGVDEQYF
TGTGCCAGTAGTATTTACAGGGGTGTCGACGAGCAGTACTTC
>TRBJ2-7|-|-|TRBV19
CASSITASSYEQYF
TGTGCCAGTAGTATCACTGCAAGCTCCTACGAGCAGTACTTC
>TRBJ1-3|-|-|TRBV6-5
CASSAETGGNTIYF
TGTGCCAGCAGCGCAGAAACAGGGGGAAACACCATATATTTT
>TRBJ2-5|few|-|TRBV11-3
CASSLLEREETQYF
TGTGCCAGCAGCTTGCTTGAGAGGGAAGAGACCCAGTACTTC
>TRBJ2-7|-|TRBD1|TRBV6-4
CASSRDRDHEQYF
TGTGCCAGCAGCCGGGACAGGGACCACGAGCAGTACTTC
>TRBJ1-5|-|-|TRBV19
CASKDLTASNQPQHF
TGTGCCAGTAAAGATCTTACAGCTAGCAATCAGCCCCAGCATTTT
>TRBJ1-6|once|TRBD1|TRBV4-1
CASSHGQGWNSPLHF
TGCGCCAGCAGCCACGGACAGGGGTGGAATTCACCCCTCCACTTT
>TRBJ1-5|-|-|TRBV28
CASSLYQPQHF
TGTGCCAGCAGTTTATATCAGCCCCAGCATTTT
>TRBJ2-5|-|-|TRBV5-1
CASSLSPAAETQYF
TGCGCCAGCAGCCTTTCACCAGCCGCTGAGACCCAGTACTTC
>TRBJ2-5|-|TRBD2|TRBV29-1
CSVEDERLAGPPGTQYF
TGCAGCGTTGAAGACGAGCGACTAGCGGGTCCCCCGGGGACCCAGTACTTC
>TRBJ2-7|-|-|TRBV28
CASSLGAGRLGSVNEQYF
TGTGCCAGCAGTTTAGGGGCGGGGAGACTGGGCAGCGTGAACGAGCAGTACTTC
>TRBJ2-3|-|-|TRBV12-5
CASGLGGDADTQYF
TGTGCTAGTGGTTTGGGGGGAGACGCAGATACGCAGTATTTT
>TRBJ2-3|once|-|TRBV6-6
CASSVPGRSTDTQYF
TGTGCCAGCAGCGTACCGGGACGGAGCACAGATACGCAGTATTTT
>TRBJ2-1|-|-|TRBV9
CASSVGWGPYNEQFF
TGTGCCAGCAGCGTAGGCTGGGGGCCCTACAATGAGCAGTTCTTC
>TRBJ2-5|-|TRBD1|TRBV5-4
CATQGGTGRETQYF
TGTGCCACCCAGGGAGGGACAGGGAGAGAGACCCAGTACTTC
>TRBJ2-3|-|-|TRBV28
CASSRDIPSTDTQYF
TGTGCCAGCAGTCGGGACATCCCTAGCACAGATACGCAGTATTTT
>TRBJ1-4|-|-|TRBV28
CASSYGGEKLFF
TGTGCCAGCAGTTATGGTGGTGAAAAACTGTTTTTT
>TRBJ2-7|-|TRBD2|TRBV4-1
CASSQDRDSGTYEQYF
TGCGCCAGCAGCCAAGATCGGGATAGCGGGACCTACGAGCAGTACTTC
>TRBJ2-7|-|-|TRBV2
CASNPQRAYEQYF
TGTGCCAGCAATCCCCAAAGAGCCTACGAGCAGTACTTC
>TRBJ2-2|-|-|TRBV27
CASSLTDGGELFF
TGTGCCAGCAGTTTAACAGATGGCGGGGAGCTGTTTTTT
>TRBJ2-5|-|-|TRBV2
CASSGTLKTQYF
TGTGCCAGCAGCGGGACTTTGAAGACCCAGTACTTC